The sequence of this T cell receptor (beta chain) was determined in a study of shared clonotypes between healthy human individuals. Deep-level settings were used for running the assay. The data were produced by immunoSEQ multiplex PCR, yet TCRdb's version contains in-frame clones alone and is incomplete. The profile shows 2 million to 2.5 million clones, approximately 96% of them singletons. The CDR3 has 15 amino acids. V was pared by 2 bases and J by 0 bases, with 8 bases between. The V gene's germline CDR1 is MNHNS and CDR2 SASEGT. Both subsets, CD45RA+ naive and CD45RA-negative memory, were split from the CD4+ cells. Worth noting for this clone: The sample has other DNA sequences that encode this CDR3 too.

The sequenced sample was naive CD4+ T cells sorted from blood. Subset in this sample: CD45RA+ positively selected. This rearrangement joins TRBV6-1 to TRBJ1-5; D gene uncertain. This receptor was obtained from a man in his late teens or twenties in good health. This CDR3 is CASSETGYSNQPQHF. DNA for the CDR3: TGTGCCAGCAGTGAAACGGGGTATAGCAATCAGCCCCAGCATTTT.